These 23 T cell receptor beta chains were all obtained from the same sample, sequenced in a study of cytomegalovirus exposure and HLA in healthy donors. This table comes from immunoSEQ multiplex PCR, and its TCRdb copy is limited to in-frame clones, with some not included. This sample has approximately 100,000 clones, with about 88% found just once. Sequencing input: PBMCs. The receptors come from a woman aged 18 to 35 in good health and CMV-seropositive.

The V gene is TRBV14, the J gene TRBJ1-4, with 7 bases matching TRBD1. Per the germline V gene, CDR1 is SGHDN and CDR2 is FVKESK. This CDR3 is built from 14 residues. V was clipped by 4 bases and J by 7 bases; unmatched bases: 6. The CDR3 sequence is CASSLGQAGEKLFF. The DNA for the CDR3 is TGTGCCAGCAGCCTCGGACAGGCGGGTGAAAAACTGTTTTTT.

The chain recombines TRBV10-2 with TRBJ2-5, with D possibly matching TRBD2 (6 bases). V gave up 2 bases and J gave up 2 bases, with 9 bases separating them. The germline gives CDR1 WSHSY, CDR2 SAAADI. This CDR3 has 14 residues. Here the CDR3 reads CASSEQGGQETQYF. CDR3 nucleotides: TGCGCCAGCAGTGAGCAGGGAGGACAAGAGACCCAGTACTTC.

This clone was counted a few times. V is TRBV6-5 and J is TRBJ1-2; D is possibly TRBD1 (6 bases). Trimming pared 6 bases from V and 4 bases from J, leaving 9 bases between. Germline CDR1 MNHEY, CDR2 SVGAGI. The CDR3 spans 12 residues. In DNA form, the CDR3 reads TGTGCCAGCAGCCAGGACAGCTATGGCTACACCTTC. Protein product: CASSQDSYGYTF.

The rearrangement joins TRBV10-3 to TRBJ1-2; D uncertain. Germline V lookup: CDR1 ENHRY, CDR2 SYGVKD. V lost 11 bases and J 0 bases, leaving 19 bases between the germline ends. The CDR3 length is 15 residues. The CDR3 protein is CASSLEVGSNYGYTF. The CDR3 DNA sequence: TGTGCCTCTTCTCTTGAGGTCGGATCTAACTATGGCTACACCTTC.

The CDR3 coding sequence is TGTGCCAGCAGCGTAGGGGCCGCGAACACCGGGGAGCTGTTTTTT. Residues: CASSVGAANTGELFF. The chain recombines TRBV9 with TRBJ2-2; D is unresolved. In germline, CDR1 is SGDLS, CDR2 YYNGEE. The CDR3 is 15 amino acids. Trimming took 0 bases from V and 0 from J, leaving 6 bases between them.

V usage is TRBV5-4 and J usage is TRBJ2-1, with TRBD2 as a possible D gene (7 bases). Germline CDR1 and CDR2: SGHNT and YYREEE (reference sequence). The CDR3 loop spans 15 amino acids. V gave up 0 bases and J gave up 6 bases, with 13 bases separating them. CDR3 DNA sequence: TGTGCCAGCAGCTTGGTGGGGGGGCCGGGCAATGAGCAGTTCTTC. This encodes CASSLVGGPGNEQFF.

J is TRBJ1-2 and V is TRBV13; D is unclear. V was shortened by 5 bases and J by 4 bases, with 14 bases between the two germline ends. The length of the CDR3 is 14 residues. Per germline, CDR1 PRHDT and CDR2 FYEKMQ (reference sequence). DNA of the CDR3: TGTGCCAGCAGCACCCGGGAAAGGGCCTATGGCTACACCTTC. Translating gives CASSTRERAYGYTF.

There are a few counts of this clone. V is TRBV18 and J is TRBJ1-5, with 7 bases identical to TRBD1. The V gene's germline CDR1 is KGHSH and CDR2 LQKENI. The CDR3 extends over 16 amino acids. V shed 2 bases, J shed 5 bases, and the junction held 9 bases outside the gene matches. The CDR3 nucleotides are TGTGCCAGCTCACCAACGACAGGGATTGGGGATCAGCCCCAGCATTTT. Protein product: CASSPTTGIGDQPQHF.

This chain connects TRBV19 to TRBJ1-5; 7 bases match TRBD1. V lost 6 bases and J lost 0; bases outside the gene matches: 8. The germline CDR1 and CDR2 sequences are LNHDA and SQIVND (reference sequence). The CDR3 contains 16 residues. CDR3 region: CASRQGQKYSNQPQHF. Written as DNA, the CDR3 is TGTGCCAGTAGGCAGGGACAGAAATATAGCAATCAGCCCCAGCATTTT.

The CDR3 nucleotides read TGTGCCAGCAGCTTAGCTTCCGGGGAGCTGTTTTTT. Its translation: CASSLASGELFF. V is TRBV11-3 and J is TRBJ2-2; D uncertain. The CDR3 totals 12 residues. Trimming left V 1 base short and J 6 bases short, with 3 bases between. The germline gives CDR1 SGHNT, CDR2 YENEEA. The variable domain in full, completed from reference TRBV11-3 and TRBJ2-2, reads EAGVVQSPRYKIIEKKQPVAFWCNPISGHNTLYWYLQNLGQGPELLIRYENEEAVDDSQLPKDRFSAERLKGVDSTLKIQPAELGDSAVYLCASSLASGELFFGEGSRLTVL.

Here the CDR3 DNA reads TGTGCCAGCAGTTGGACTAGCGATCACTACAATGAGCAGTTCTTC. Translating it yields CASSWTSDHYNEQFF. This rearrangement joins TRBV6-5 to TRBJ2-1, with TRBD2 identical over 9 bases. This CDR3 spans 15 amino acids. The trim removed 4 bases at V and 3 bases at J, leaving 4 bases unmatched. Germline CDR1 reads MNHEY; CDR2 reads SVGAGI.

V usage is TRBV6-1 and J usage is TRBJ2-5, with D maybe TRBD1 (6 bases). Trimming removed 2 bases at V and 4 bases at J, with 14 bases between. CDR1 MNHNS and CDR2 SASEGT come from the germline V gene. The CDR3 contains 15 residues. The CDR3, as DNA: TGTGCCAGCAGTGAATGGGACATGGCCATAGAGACCCAGTACTTC. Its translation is CASSEWDMAIETQYF.

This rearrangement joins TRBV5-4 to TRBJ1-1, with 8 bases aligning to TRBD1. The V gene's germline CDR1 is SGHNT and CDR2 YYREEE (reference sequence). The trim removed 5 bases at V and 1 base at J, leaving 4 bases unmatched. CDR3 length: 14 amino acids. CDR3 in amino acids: CASRRGQGNTEAFF. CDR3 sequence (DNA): TGTGCCAGCAGAAGAGGACAGGGGAACACTGAAGCTTTCTTT.

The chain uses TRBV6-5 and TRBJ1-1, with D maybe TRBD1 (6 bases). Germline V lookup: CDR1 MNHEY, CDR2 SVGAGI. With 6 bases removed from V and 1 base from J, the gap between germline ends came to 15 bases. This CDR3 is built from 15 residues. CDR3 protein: CASRRMTGRNTEAFF. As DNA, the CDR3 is TGTGCCAGCAGACGCATGACAGGAAGGAACACTGAAGCTTTCTTT.

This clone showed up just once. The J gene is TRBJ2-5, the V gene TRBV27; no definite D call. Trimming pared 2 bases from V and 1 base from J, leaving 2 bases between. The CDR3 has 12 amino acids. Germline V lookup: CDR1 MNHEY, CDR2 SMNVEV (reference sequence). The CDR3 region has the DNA TGTGCCAGCAGTTTACTCCAAGAGACCCAGTACTTC. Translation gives CASSLLQETQYF.

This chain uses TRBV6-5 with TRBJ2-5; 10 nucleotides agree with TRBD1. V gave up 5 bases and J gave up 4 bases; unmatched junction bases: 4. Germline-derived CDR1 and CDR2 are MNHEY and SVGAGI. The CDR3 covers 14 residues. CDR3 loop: CASSDRGLGETQYF. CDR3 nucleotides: TGTGCCAGCAGTGACAGGGGGCTGGGAGAGACCCAGTACTTC.

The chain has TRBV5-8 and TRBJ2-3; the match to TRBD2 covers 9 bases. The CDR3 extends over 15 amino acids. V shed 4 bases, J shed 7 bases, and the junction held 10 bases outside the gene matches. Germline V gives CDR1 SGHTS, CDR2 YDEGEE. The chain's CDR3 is CASSPGTSPSNTQYF. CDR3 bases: TGTGCCAGCAGCCCCGGGACTAGCCCCTCCAATACGCAGTATTTT.

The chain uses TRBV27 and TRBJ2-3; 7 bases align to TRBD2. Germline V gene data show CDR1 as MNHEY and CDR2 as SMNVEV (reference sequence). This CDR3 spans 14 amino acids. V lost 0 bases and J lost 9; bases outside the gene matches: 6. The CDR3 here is CASSLSSMGGTQYF. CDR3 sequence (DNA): TGTGCCAGCAGTTTATCGAGCATGGGAGGGACGCAGTATTTT.

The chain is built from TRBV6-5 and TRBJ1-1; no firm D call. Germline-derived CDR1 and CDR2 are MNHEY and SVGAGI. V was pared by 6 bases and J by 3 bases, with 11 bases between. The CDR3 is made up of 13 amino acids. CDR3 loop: CASSYGEYTEAFF. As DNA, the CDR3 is TGTGCCAGCAGCTACGGGGAGTACACTGAAGCTTTCTTT.

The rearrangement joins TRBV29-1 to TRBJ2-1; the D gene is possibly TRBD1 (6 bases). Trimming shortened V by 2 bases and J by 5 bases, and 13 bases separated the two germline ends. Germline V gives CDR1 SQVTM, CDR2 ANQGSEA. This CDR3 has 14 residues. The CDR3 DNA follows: TGCAGCGTTGAAAAATGGGACACAAACAATGAGCAGTTCTTC. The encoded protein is CSVEKWDTNNEQFF.

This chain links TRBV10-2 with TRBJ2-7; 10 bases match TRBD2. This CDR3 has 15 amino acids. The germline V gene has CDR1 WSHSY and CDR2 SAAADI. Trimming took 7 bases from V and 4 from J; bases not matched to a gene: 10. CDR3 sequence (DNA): TGCGCCAGCAAGTATCTAGCGGGGGACCTTTACGAGCAGTACTTC. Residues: CASKYLAGDLYEQYF.

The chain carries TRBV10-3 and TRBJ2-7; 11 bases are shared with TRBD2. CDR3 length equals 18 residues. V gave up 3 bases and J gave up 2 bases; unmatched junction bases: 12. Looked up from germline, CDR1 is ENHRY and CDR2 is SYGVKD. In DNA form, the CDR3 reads TGTGCCATCAGTGATTGGGTAGCGGGGGGGCTCACTACCTACGAGCAGTACTTC. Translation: CAISDWVAGGLTTYEQYF.

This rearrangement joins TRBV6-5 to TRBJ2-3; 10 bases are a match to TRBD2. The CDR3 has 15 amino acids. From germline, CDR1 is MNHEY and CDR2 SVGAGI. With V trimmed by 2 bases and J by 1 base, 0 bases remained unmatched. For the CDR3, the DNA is TGTGCCAGCAGTTACGGACTAGCGGGCACAGATACGCAGTATTTT. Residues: CASSYGLAGTDTQYF.